This T cell receptor beta chain was recovered during a study of a mutant IDH1 vaccine in newly diagnosed glioma. Study details: Administration of eight vaccinations to patients took place in weeks 1, 3, 5, 7, 11, 15, 19, 23. Vaccine administration was initiated 4-6 weeks following radiotherapy alone, or with temozolomide cycles.

To note about this clone: The antigen remains unidentified.

Study-level findings and limits: Among patients, around 93% showed immune responses induced by the vaccine.

Time point defined: week 11, during vaccination. Every vaccination contained 300 ug of the mutant IDH1 20-mer peptide and was paired with topical imiquimod. This table comes from immunoSEQ multiplex PCR, and its TCRdb copy is limited to in-frame clones, with some not included. The sample holds about 35,000 clones, roughly 80% seen once. The clonotype was recovered from a woman in her thirties with glioma. Some clones in this sample may be carry-over from other donors' samples. This sample comprised peripheral blood mononuclear cells (PBMCs), obtained from a glioma patient whose treatment included an IDH1 peptide vaccine.

The CDR3 DNA follows: TGTGCCAGCAGTTTTTCTAGCGGGAGGAACACCGGGGAGCTGTTTTTT. Residues: CASSFSSGRNTGELFF. This chain connects TRBV28 to TRBJ2-2, with 10 bases fitting TRBD2. There are 16 residues in the CDR3. Germline V lookup: CDR1 MDHEN, CDR2 SYDVKM. V shed 3 bases, J shed 1 base, and the junction held 2 bases outside the gene matches.